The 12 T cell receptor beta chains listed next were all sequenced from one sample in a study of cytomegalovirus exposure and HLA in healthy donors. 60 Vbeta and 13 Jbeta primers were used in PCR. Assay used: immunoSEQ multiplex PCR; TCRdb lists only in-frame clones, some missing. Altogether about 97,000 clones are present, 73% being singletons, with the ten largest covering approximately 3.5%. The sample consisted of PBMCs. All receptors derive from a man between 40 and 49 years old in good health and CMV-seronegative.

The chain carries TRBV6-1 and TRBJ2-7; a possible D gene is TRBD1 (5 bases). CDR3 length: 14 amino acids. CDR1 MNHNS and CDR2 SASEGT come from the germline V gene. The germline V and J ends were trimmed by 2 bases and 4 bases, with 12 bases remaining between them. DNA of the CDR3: TGTGCCAGCAGTGAACCCAAGGACATTTACGAGCAGTACTTC. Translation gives CASSEPKDIYEQYF.

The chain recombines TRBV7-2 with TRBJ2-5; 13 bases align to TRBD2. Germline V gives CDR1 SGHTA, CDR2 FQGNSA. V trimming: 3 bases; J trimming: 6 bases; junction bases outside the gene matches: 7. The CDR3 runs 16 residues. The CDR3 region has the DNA TGTGCCAGCAGCTTCGGACTAGCGGGGGAGGGTAAGACCCAGTACTTC. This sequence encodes CASSFGLAGEGKTQYF.

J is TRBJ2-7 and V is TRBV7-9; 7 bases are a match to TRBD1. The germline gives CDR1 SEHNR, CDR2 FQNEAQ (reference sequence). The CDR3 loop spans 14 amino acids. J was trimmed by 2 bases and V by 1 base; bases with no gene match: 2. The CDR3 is CASSLGDSAYEQYF. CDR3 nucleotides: TGTGCCAGCAGCTTAGGGGACAGCGCCTACGAGCAGTACTTC.

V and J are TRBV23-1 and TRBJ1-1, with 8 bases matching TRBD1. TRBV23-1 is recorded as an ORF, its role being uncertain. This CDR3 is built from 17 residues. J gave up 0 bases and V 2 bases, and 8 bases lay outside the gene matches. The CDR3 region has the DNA TGCGCCAGCAGTCAAGCAGGGGGCGTGAGAATGAACACTGAAGCTTTCTTT. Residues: CASSQAGGVRMNTEAFF.

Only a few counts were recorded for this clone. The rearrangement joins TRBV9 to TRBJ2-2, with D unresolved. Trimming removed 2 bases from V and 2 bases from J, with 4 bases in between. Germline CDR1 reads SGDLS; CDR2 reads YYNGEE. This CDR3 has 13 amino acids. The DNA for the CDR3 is TGTGCCAGCAGCGTCAAAAACACCGGGGAGCTGTTTTTT. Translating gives CASSVKNTGELFF.

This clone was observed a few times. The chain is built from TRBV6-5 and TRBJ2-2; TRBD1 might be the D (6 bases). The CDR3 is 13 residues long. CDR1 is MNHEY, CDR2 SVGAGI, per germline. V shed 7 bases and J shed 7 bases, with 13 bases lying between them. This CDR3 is CASTIRGIGELFF. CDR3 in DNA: TGTGCCAGCACCATCAGGGGAATCGGGGAGCTGTTTTTT.

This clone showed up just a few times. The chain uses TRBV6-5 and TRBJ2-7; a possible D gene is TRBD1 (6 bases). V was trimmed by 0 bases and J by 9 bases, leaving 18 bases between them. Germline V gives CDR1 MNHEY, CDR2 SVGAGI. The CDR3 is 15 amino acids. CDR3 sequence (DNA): TGTGCCAGCAGTTACTCACAGGGCCTCCTGGCGGTGCAGTACTTC. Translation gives CASSYSQGLLAVQYF.

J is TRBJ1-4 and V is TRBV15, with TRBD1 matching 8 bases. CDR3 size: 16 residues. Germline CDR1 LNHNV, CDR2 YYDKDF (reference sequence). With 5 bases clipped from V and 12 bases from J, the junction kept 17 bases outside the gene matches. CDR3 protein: CATSSLGTGATKELFF. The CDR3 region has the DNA TGTGCCACCAGCTCCCTCGGGACAGGAGCCACAAAGGAACTGTTTTTT.

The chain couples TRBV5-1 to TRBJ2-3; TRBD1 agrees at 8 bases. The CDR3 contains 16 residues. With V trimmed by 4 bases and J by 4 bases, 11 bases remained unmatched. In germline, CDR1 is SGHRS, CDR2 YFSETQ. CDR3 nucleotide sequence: TGCGCCAGCAGCCCCATTGTGACAGGGGCGGCAGATACGCAGTATTTT. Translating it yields CASSPIVTGAADTQYF.

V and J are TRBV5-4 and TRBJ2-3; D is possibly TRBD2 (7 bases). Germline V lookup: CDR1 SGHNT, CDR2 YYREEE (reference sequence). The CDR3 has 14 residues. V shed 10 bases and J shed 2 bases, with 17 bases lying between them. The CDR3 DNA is TGTGCCGGGAGGGCGGGGGCCAACACAGATACGCAGTATTTT. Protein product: CAGRAGANTDTQYF.

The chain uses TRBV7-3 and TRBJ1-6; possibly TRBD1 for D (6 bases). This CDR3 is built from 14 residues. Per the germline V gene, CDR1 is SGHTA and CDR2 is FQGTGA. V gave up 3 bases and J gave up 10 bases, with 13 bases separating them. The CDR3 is CASSLDPGDSPLHF. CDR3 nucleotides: TGTGCCAGCAGCTTGGACCCAGGGGACTCACCCCTCCACTTT.

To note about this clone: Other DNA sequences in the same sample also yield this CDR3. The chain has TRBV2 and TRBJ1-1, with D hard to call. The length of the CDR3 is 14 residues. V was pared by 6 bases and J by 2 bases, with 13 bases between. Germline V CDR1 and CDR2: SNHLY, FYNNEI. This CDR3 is CASRPVGVNTEAFF. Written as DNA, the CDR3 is TGTGCCAGCAGGCCAGTAGGAGTTAACACTGAAGCTTTCTTT.